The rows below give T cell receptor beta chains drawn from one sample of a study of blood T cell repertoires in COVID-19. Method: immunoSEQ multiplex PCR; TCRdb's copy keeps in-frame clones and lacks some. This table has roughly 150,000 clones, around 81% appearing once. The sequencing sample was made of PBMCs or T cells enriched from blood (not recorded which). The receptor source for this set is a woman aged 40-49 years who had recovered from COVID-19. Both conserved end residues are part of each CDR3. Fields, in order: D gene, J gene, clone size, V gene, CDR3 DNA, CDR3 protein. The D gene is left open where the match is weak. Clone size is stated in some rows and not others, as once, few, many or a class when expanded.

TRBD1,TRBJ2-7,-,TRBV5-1,TGCGCCAGCAGCCTAACAGGGGAGCTGGGGGAGCAGTACTTC,CASSLTGELGEQYF
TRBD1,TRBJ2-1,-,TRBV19,TGTGCCAGTAGTATCCAGGGACAGGGTATCTACAATGAGCAGTTCTTC,CASSIQGQGIYNEQFF
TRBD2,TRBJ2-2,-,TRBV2,TGTGCCAGCAGTCCTAGCGGGGGGGTCACCGGGGAGCTGTTTTTT,CASSPSGGVTGELFF
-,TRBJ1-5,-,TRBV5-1,TGCGCCAGCAGCTTGGGACAACCTGGGTTGCCCCAGCATTTT,CASSLGQPGLPQHF
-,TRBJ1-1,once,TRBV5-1,TGCGCCAGCAGCTTGGCACTCCAGAACACTGAAGCTTTCTTT,CASSLALQNTEAFF
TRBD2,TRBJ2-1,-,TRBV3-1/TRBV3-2,TGTGCCAGCAGCCGAGGACTAGTGAGTAACAATGAGCAGTTCTTC,CASSRGLVSNNEQFF
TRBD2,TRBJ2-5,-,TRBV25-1,TGTGCCAGCAGTGGTGCCCAGACTAGCGGGGGACTCCAAGAGACCCAGTACTTC,CASSGAQTSGGLQETQYF
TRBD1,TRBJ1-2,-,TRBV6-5,TGTGCCAGCAGCTTCGGACAGGGGGTTGGCTACACCTTC,CASSFGQGVGYTF
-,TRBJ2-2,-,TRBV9,TGTGCCAGCAGCGACCCCACAAGGGGCTCGTTCGGGGAGCTGTTTTTT,CASSDPTRGSFGELFF
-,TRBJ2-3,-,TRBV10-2,TGCGCCAGCAAGAGTCAAGGGGCTCCCACAGATACGCAGTATTTT,CASKSQGAPTDTQYF
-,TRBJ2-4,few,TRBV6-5,TGTGCCAGCCAAATGAAGGGAGGCGGCATTCAGTACTTC,CASQMKGGGIQYF
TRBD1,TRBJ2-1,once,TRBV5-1,TGCGCCAGCAGCCTAGAGGGGGGACAGGTTACCAATGAGCAGTTCTTC,CASSLEGGQVTNEQFF
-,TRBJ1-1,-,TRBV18,TGTGCCAGCTCACCGAATACAGGCACTGAAGCTTTCTTT,CASSPNTGTEAFF
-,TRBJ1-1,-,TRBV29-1,TGCAGCGTTGAAATCGGGCGGGCAATGAACACTGAAGCTTTCTTT,CSVEIGRAMNTEAFF
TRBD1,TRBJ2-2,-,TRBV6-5,TGTGCCACCCAGACAGGGGGCACCGGGGAGCTGTTTTTT,CATQTGGTGELFF
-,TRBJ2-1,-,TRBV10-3,TGTGCCATCACCCCCGGGACTTACTACAATGAGCAGTTCTTC,CAITPGTYYNEQFF
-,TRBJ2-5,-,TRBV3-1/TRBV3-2,TGTGCCAGCAGCCAAGAGGAGGGTTGGGGAGAGACCCAGTACTTC,CASSQEEGWGETQYF
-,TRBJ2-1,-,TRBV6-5,TGTGCCAGCAGTTACAAATCAGGGTCTGGTGAGCAGTTCTTC,CASSYKSGSGEQFF
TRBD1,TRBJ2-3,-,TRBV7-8,TGTGCCAGCAGCCGACAGGGTTCCGCAACAGATACGCAGTATTTT,CASSRQGSATDTQYF
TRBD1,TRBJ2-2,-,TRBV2,TGTGCCCGCAGTGGGGTCCGGGCAGGGGGCCCGGGGGGGGAGCTGTTTTTT,CARSGVRAGGPGGELFF
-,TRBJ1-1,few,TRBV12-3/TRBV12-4,TGTGCCATCACTCCCCCCGGGAACACTGAAGCTTTCTTT,CAITPPGNTEAFF
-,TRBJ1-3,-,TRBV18,TGTGCCAGCTCACCGGATCAGGGTACCTCTGGAAACACCATATATTTT,CASSPDQGTSGNTIYF
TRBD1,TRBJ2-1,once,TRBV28,TGTGCCAGCAGTTTTTTTAGACAGGGGGCCTACAATGAGCAGTTCTTC,CASSFFRQGAYNEQFF
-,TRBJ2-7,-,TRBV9,TGTGCCAGCAGCGTAGGACAGGCGTACTACGAGCAGTACTTC,CASSVGQAYYEQYF
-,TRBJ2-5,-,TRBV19,TGTGCCAGTAGTCACACTCCGGGACACCTACGGGAGACCCAGTACTTC,CASSHTPGHLRETQYF
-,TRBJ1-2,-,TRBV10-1,TGCGCCAGCAGTGGAGACAGTCCCTATGGCTACACCTTC,CASSGDSPYGYTF
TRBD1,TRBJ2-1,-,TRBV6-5,TGTGCCAGCACTTTGGACAGGGGAGGTGAGCAGTTCTTC,CASTLDRGGEQFF
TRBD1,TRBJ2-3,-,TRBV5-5,TGTGCCAGCAGCTTGGGGCAGGGGGTAGGCACAGATACGCAGTATTTT,CASSLGQGVGTDTQYF
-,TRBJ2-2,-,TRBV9,TGTGCCAGCAGCGGTACAGTTAACACCGGGGAGCTGTTTTTT,CASSGTVNTGELFF
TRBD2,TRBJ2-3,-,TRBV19,TGTGCCAGTAGTAGCGGGGGGCCTGATACGCAGTATTTT,CASSSGGPDTQYF
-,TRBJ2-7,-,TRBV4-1,TGCGCCAGCAGCGGCCGTAATAAGGGACAATACGAGCAGTACTTC,CASSGRNKGQYEQYF
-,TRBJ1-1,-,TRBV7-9,TGTGCCAGCAGCCCCACGGGGATGAACACTGAAGCTTTCTTT,CASSPTGMNTEAFF
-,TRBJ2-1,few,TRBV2,TGTGCCAGCAGATCGCAGGTCAATGAGCAGTTCTTC,CASRSQVNEQFF
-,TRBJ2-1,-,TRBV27,TGTGCCAGCAGTTTAAACGGGATCGGGCAGTTCTTC,CASSLNGIGQFF
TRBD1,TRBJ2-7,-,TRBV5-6,TGTGCCAGCAGCTTCTCGTCGACAGGGGTGCGCGAGCAGTACTTC,CASSFSSTGVREQYF
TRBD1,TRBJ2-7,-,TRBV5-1,TGCGCCAGCAGCTTGACAGGGGGCATGTCCTACGAGCAGTACTTC,CASSLTGGMSYEQYF
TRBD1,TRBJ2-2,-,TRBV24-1,TGTGCCACCAGTGACCCCCACGGGACAGACACCGGGGAGCTGTTTTTT,CATSDPHGTDTGELFF
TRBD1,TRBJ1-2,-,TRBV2,TGTGCCAGCAGTTTTACCGGGACAGGAGGCCATGGCTACACCTTC,CASSFTGTGGHGYTF
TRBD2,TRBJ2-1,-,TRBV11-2,TGTGCCAGCAGCCCTATACTAGCGGGGGGAAATTTAGTGCAGTTCTTC,CASSPILAGGNLVQFF
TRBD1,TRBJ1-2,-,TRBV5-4,TGTGCCAGCAGCAGGACAGGGTCGAACTATGGCTACACCTTC,CASSRTGSNYGYTF
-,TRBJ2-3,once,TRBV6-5,TGTGCCAGCAGTTACTCGCGTTCGTATACGCAGTATTTT,CASSYSRSYTQYF
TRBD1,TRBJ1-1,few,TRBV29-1,TGCAGCGCCAGGAAGGGGACAGGGAGTACTGAAGCTTTCTTT,CSARKGTGSTEAFF
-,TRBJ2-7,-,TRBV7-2,TGTGCCAGCAGCTTAGTTGTCGCAGGCTCCTACGAGCAGTACTTC,CASSLVVAGSYEQYF
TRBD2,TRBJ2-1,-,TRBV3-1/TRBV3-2,TGTGCCAGCAGCCTTGGACTAGTCCCCTACAATGAGCAGTTCTTC,CASSLGLVPYNEQFF
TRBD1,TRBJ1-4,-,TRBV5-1,TGCGCCAGCAGCTTGGAAGGGGGCAGACCCACAACTAATGAAAAACTGTTTTTT,CASSLEGGRPTTNEKLFF
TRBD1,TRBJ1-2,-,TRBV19,TGTGCCAGTAGGACAGGGACACGCTATGGCTACACCTTC,CASRTGTRYGYTF
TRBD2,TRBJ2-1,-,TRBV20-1,TGCAGTGCTAGTGGCGGGACTAGCGGGAACAATGAGCAGTTCTTC,CSASGGTSGNNEQFF
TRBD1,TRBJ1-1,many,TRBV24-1,TGTGCCACCAGTGACAGTAGACAGGGGAGCACTGAAGCTTTCTTT,CATSDSRQGSTEAFF
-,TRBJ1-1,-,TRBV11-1,TGTGCCAGCAGCTCCTCCCCCGACACGAGCACTGAAGCTTTCTTT,CASSSSPDTSTEAFF
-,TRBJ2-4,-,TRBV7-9,TGTGCCAGCAGCTCCTACCTGGGGCAGGGCGGCATTCAGTACTTC,CASSSYLGQGGIQYF
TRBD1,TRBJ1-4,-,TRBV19,TGTGCCAGTAGTATATCGGGACAGGTGACAAATGAAAAACTGTTTTTT,CASSISGQVTNEKLFF
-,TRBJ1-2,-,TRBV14,TGTGCCAGCAGCCAAGATCACAGGCCCCCGAACTATGGCTACACCTTC,CASSQDHRPPNYGYTF
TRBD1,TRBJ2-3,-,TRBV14,TGTGCCAGCAGCCAAGGGTTTGGACAGGGGGCTAACGGCAGACTAGCGAGGTCCACAGATACGCAGTATTTT,CASSQGFGQGANGRLARSTDTQYF
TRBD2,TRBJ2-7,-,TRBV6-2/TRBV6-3,TGTGCCAGCAGCTTAGCGGGGGAGATGTACGAGCAGTACTTC,CASSLAGEMYEQYF